This T cell receptor (beta chain) is from a study of cytomegalovirus exposure and HLA in healthy donors. Comments on this clone: Its target is unknown.

General observations from the study: In an earlier analysis, in some 500 donors, most V segments appeared productive either ~90% or ~30% of the time. According to a later analysis, most TCR beta chains associated with CMV appeared HLA-restricted.

PCR employed 60 Vbeta and 13 Jbeta primers. Method: immunoSEQ multiplex PCR; TCRdb's copy keeps in-frame clones and lacks some. The listing contains 130,000 to 150,000 clones. The ends were cut back, 0 bases at V and 7 bases at J, with 5 bases in the middle. The CDR3 covers 12 residues. CDR1 is SGHDT and CDR2 is YYEEEE in the germline V gene. The source of this sequence is a male donor in good health and CMV-seronegative. The sequencing sample was made of PBMCs. The rearrangement joins TRBV5-6 to TRBJ2-1; possibly TRBD2 for D (5 bases). The CDR3 DNA sequence: TGTGCCAGCAGCTTGGGAGGGAATGAGCAGTTCTTC. Protein: CASSLGGNEQFF.